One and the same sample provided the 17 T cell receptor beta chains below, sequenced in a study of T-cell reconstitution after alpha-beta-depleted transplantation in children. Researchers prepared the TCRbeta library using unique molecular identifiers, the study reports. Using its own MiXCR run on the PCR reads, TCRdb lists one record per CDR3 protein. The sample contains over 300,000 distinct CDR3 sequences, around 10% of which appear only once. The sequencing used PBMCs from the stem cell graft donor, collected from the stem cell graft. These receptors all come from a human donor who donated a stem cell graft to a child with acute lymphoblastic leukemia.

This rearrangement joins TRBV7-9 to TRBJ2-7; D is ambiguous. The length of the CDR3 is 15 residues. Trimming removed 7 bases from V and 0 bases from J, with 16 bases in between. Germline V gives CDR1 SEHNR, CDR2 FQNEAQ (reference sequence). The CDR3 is CASTPGPGPSYEQYF. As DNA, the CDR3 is TGTGCCAGCACCCCTGGGCCCGGTCCCTCCTACGAGCAGTACTTC.

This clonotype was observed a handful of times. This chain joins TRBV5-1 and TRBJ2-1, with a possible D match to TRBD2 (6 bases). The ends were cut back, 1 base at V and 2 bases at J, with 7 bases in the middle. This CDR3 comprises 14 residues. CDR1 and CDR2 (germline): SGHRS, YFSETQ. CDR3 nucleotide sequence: TGCGCCAGCAGCTTGAGGACTACCTACAATGAGCAGTTCTTC. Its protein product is CASSLRTTYNEQFF.

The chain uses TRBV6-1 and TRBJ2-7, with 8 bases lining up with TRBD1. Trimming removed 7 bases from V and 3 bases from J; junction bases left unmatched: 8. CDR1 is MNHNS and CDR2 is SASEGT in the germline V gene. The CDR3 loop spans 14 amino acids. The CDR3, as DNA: TGTGCCAGCACCCGGACAGGGTCCGGCTACGAGCAGTACTTC. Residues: CASTRTGSGYEQYF.

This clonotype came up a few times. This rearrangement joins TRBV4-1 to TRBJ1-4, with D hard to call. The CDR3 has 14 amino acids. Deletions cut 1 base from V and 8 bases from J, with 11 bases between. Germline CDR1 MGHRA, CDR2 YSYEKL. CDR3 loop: CASSQGTRREKLFF. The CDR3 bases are TGCGCCAGCAGCCAAGGTACCAGAAGGGAAAAACTGTTTTTT.

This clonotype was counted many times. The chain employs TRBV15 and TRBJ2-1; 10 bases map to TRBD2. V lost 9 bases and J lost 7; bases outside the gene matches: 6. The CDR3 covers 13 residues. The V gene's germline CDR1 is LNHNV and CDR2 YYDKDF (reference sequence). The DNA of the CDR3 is TGTGCCACAAGAGCGGGAGGGGTAAATGAGCAGTTCTTC. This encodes CATRAGGVNEQFF.

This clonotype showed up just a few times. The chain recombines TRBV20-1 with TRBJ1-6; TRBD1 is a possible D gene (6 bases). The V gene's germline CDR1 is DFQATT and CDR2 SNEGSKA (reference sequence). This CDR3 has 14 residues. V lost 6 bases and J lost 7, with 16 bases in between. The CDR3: CSAGGGGGNSPLHF. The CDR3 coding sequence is TGCAGTGCCGGGGGCGGTGGGGGGAATTCACCCCTCCACTTT.

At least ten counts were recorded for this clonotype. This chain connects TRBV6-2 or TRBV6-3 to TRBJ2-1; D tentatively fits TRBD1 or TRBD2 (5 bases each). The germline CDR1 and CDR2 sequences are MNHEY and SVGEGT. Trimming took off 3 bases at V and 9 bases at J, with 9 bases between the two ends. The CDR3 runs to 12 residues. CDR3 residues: CASSYMGVEQFF. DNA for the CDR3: TGTGCCAGCAGTTATATGGGGGTTGAGCAGTTCTTC.

CDR3 amino acids: CASSQDIYMNTEAFF. CDR3 DNA sequence: TGTGCCAGCAGCCAAGATATCTACATGAACACTGAAGCTTTCTTT. The V call is TRBV3-1, the J call TRBJ1-1; D is ambiguous. The CDR3 length is 15 residues. V was pared by 0 bases and J by 0 bases, with 8 bases between. Germline V gives CDR1 LGHDT, CDR2 YNNKEL (reference sequence).

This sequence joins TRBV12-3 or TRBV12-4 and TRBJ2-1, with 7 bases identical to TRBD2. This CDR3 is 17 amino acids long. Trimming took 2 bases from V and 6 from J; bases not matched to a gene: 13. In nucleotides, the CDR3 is TGTGCCAGCAGTTTAACCGGGGCTAGCGGCTATTCCAATGAGCAGTTCTTC. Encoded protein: CASSLTGASGYSNEQFF.

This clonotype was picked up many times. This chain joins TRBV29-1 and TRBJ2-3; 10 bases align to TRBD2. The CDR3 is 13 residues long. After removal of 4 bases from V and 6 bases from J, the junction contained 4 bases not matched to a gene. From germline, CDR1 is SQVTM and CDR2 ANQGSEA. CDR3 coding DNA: TGCAGCGTTGTGGCTAGCGGGAGTGATACGCAGTATTTT. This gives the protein CSVVASGSDTQYF.

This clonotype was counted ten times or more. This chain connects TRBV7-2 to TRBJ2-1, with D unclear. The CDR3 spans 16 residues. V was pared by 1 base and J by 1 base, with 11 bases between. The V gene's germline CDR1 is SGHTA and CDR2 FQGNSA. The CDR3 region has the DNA TGTGCCAGCAGCTTAGGTGCTGGCGGTTCCTACAATGAGCAGTTCTTC. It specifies CASSLGAGGSYNEQFF. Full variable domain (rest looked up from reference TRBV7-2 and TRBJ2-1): GAGVSQSPSNKVTEKGKDVELRCDPISGHTALYWYRQSLGQGLEFLIYFQGNSAPDKSGLPSDRFSAERTGGSVSTLTIQRTQQEDSAVYLCASSLGAGGSYNEQFFGPGTRLTVL.

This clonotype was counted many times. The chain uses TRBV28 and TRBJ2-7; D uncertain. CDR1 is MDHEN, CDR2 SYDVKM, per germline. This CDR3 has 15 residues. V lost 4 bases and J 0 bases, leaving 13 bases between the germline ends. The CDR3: CASSSRSRFSYEQYF. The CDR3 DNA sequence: TGTGCCAGCAGTTCCAGGTCACGCTTCTCCTACGAGCAGTACTTC. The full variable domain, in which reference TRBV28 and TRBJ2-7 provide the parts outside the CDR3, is DVKVTQSSRYLVKRTGEKVFLECVQDMDHENMFWYRQDPGLGLRLIYFSYDVKMKEKGDIPEGYSVSREKKERFSLILESASTNQTSMYLCASSSRSRFSYEQYFGPGTRLTVT.

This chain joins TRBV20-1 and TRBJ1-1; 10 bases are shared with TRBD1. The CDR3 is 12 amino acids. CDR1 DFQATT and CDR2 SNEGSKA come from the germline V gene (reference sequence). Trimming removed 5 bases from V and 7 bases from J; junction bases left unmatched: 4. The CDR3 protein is CSAGTGDREAFF. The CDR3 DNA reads TGCAGTGCTGGGACAGGGGATCGTGAAGCTTTCTTT.

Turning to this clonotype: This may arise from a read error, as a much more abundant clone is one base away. The DNA of the CDR3 is TGTGCCAGCAGCTGGAGCCGGGACAGGTCTTCCTACGACCAGTACTTC. Amino acid sequence: CASSWSRDRSSYDQYF. V gene TRBV7-6 combines with J gene TRBJ2-7, with TRBD1 identical over 8 bases. The CDR3 is 16 amino acids. Per the germline V gene, CDR1 is SGHVS and CDR2 is FNYEAQ.

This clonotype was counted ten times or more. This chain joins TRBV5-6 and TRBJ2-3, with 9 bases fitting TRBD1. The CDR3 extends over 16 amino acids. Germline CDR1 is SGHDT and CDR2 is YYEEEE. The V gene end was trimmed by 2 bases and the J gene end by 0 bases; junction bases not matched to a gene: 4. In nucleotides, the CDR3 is TGTGCCAGCAGCTTTGGACAGGGGAGGAGCACAGATACGCAGTATTTT. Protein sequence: CASSFGQGRSTDTQYF.

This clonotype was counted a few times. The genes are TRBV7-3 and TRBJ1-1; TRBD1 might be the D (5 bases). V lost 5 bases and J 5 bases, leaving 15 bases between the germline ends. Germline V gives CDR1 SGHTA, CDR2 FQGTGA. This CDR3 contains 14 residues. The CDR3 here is CASSLWGRGTEAFF. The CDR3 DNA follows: TGTGCCAGCAGCCTATGGGGCCGGGGAACTGAAGCTTTCTTT.

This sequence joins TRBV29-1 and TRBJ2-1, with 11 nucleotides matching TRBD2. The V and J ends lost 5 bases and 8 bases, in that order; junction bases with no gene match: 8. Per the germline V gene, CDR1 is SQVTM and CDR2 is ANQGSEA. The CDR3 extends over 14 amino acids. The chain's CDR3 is CSVSPLAGEYEQFF. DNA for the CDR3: TGCAGCGTTTCCCCACTAGCGGGAGAGTATGAGCAGTTCTTC.